This T cell receptor (beta chain) was obtained from a study of neurological immune-mediated disorders. CDR1 and CDR2 from the germline V gene are SGHDT and YYEEEE. The CDR3 runs 15 residues. V was pared by 4 bases and J by 6 bases, with 11 bases of the junction left unmatched. TCRdb processed the 5' RACE reads anew with MiXCR; each CDR3 protein has one entry. There are 39,000 or so distinct CDR3 sequences in the sample; around 5% occur only once, and 9% lies in the top ten. This clonotype appeared many times. The sequence was collected from a man aged 18 to 30 in good health. The chain is built from TRBV5-6 and TRBJ1-1; 8 nucleotides align to TRBD1. The sequenced sample was CD4+ T cells from blood. CDR3 sequence reads: CASSLDRGWRAEAFF. In DNA form, the CDR3 reads TGTGCCAGCAGCCTAGACAGGGGTTGGAGGGCTGAAGCTTTCTTT. Looking up the rest from reference TRBV5-6 and TRBJ1-1 gives the full variable domain: DAGVTQSPTHLIKTRGQQVTLRCSPKSGHDTVSWYQQALGQGPQFIFQYYEEEERQRGNFPDRFSGHQFPNYSSELNVNALLLGDSALYLCASSLDRGWRAEAFFGQGTRLTVV.